These 19 T cell receptor beta chains share one sample of origin, sequenced in a study of blood T cell repertoires in COVID-19. Sequencing used immunoSEQ multiplex PCR; TCRdb keeps in-frame clones, though not all of them. The sample carries roughly 100,000 clones, 75% to 90% recorded once. The sequenced sample was peripheral blood. Receptors originate from a human donor in a cohort sampled during active or convalescent COVID-19.

V and J are TRBV27 and TRBJ1-2, with D possibly matching TRBD1 (5 bases). The CDR3 runs to 14 residues. V lost 5 bases, J lost 4 bases, and 14 bases lay in between. Germline-derived CDR1 and CDR2 are MNHEY and SMNVEV (reference sequence). CDR3: CASSPQGSIYGYTF. The CDR3 DNA reads as TGTGCCAGCAGTCCTCAGGGTAGTATCTATGGCTACACCTTC.

The V gene is TRBV20-1, the J gene TRBJ2-3; weak D call: TRBD2 (6 bases). Germline CDR1 and CDR2: DFQATT and SNEGSKA (reference sequence). The CDR3 consists of 15 residues. V lost 3 bases to trimming and J lost 5 bases, with 18 bases between them. The CDR3 sequence is CSASPETRSRDTQYF. The CDR3 nucleotides read TGCAGTGCTAGTCCCGAGACTAGGAGTAGAGATACGCAGTATTTT.

The chain uses TRBV14 and TRBJ1-6, with TRBD1 matching over 7 bases. V shed 5 bases, J shed 6 bases, and the junction held 4 bases outside the gene matches. The CDR3 loop spans 14 amino acids. Germline V gene lookup returns CDR1 SGHDN and CDR2 FVKESK. The CDR3 coding sequence is TGTGCCAGCAGCTTCCGGGACAGTAATTCACCCCTCCACTTT. Its protein is CASSFRDSNSPLHF. The whole variable domain, remainder taken from reference TRBV14 and TRBJ1-6, is EAGVTQFPSHSVIEKGQTVTLRCDPISGHDNLYWYRRVMGKEIKFLLHFVKESKQDESGMPNNRFLAERTGGTYSTLKVQPAELEDSGVYFCASSFRDSNSPLHFGNGTRLTVT.

The chain recombines TRBV18 with TRBJ2-7, with 7 bases fitting TRBD1. Germline V lookup: CDR1 KGHSH, CDR2 LQKENI. CDR3 size: 13 residues. V gave up 7 bases and J gave up 3 bases; unmatched junction bases: 6. Here the CDR3 reads CASYKGQIYEQYF. CDR3 sequence (DNA): TGTGCCAGCTACAAGGGACAGATCTACGAGCAGTACTTC.

The V call is TRBV13, the J call TRBJ1-3; 7 bases agree with TRBD1. The CDR3 is 14 amino acids. V was pared by 5 bases and J by 4 bases, with 5 bases of the junction left unmatched. Germline V gene lookup returns CDR1 PRHDT and CDR2 FYEKMQ (reference sequence). The CDR3 is CASSVTGQGNTIYF. The CDR3 region has the DNA TGTGCCAGCAGCGTCACGGGACAGGGAAACACCATATATTTT.

This clone was counted only a few times. The chain links TRBV28 to TRBJ1-5, with a weak D call TRBD1 (5 bases). From germline, CDR1 is MDHEN and CDR2 SYDVKM. This CDR3 is built from 16 residues. The V gene lost 6 bases and the J gene lost 3 bases, with 18 bases spanning the gap. CDR3 amino acids: CASSRPQGGDNQPQHF. The CDR3 bases are TGTGCCAGCAGCCGACCCCAGGGTGGGGACAATCAGCCCCAGCATTTT.

This clone occurred once. The V gene is TRBV3-1 (or the pseudogene TRBV3-2), the J gene TRBJ2-2, with 8 nucleotides matching TRBD2. Trimming at V came to 5 bases and at J to 2 bases, leaving 13 bases not matched to a gene. This CDR3 comprises 18 residues. Germline lookup yields CDR1 LGHDT and CDR2 YNNKEL (reference sequence). In nucleotides, the CDR3 is TGTGCCAGCAGCTTACCAGCGGGGGCCCCAGCAAACACCGGGGAGCTGTTTTTT. It encodes CASSLPAGAPANTGELFF.

This chain links TRBV11-3 with TRBJ1-1; D uncertain. V dropped 6 bases and J dropped 3 bases, with 11 bases sitting between them. The germline CDR1 and CDR2 sequences are SGHNT and YENEEA. This CDR3 comprises 13 residues. As DNA, the CDR3 is TGTGCCAGCAGGGGGAGGTTCGACACTGAAGCTTTCTTT. The encoded protein is CASRGRFDTEAFF.

V usage is TRBV19 and J usage is TRBJ2-1; possibly TRBD1 for D (6 bases). In germline, CDR1 is LNHDA, CDR2 SQIVND (reference sequence). The germline V and J ends were trimmed by 6 bases and 8 bases, with 14 bases remaining between them. The CDR3 loop spans 13 amino acids. Written as DNA, the CDR3 is TGTGCCAGTAGAGAACAGGGTCGGGATGAGCAGTTCTTC. Encoded protein: CASREQGRDEQFF.

Here the CDR3 DNA reads TGTGCCAGCAGGGCCCTTACGAATCAGCCCCAGCATTTT. This gives the protein CASRALTNQPQHF. This sequence joins TRBV12-3 or TRBV12-4 and TRBJ1-5; D gene uncertain. Trimming cost V 6 bases and J 4 bases, with 10 bases left between them. The CDR3 spans 13 residues.

The chain recombines TRBV7-2 with TRBJ1-2, with D maybe TRBD1 (5 bases). The CDR3 covers 13 residues. V was cut by 3 bases and J by 7 bases, with 12 bases left in between. The germline V gene has CDR1 SGHTA and CDR2 FQGNSA. CDR3 protein: CASSLRGGFGYTF. CDR3 coding DNA: TGTGCCAGCAGCTTGAGGGGAGGGTTTGGCTACACCTTC.

V and J are TRBV5-1 and TRBJ2-7; 7 bases are shared with TRBD1. This CDR3 region has 16 residues. Trimming took 0 bases from V and 0 from J; bases not matched to a gene: 6. Germline V gene data show CDR1 as SGHRS and CDR2 as YFSETQ. The CDR3 coding sequence is TGCGCCAGCAGCTTGGGCCCGGGACAGAGCTCCTACGAGCAGTACTTC. It specifies CASSLGPGQSSYEQYF.

This chain links TRBV18 with TRBJ1-3; 9 bases match TRBD1. Trimming cost V 0 bases and J 3 bases; bases outside gene matches: 0. The CDR3 length is 15 residues. The germline V gene has CDR1 KGHSH and CDR2 LQKENI. The CDR3 coding sequence is TGTGCCAGCTCACCACCGACAGGGGGTGGAAACACCATATATTTT. It specifies CASSPPTGGGNTIYF. Full variable domain (remainder filled in from reference TRBV18 and TRBJ1-3): NAGVMQNPRHLVRRRGQEARLRCSPMKGHSHVYWYRQLPEEGLKFMVYLQKENIIDESGMPKERFSAEFPKEGPSILRIQQVVRGDSAAYFCASSPPTGGGNTIYFGEGSWLTVV.

The table lists this clone with a few counts. V and J are TRBV7-2 and TRBJ2-2; 11 bases are a match to TRBD2. Germline values: CDR1 SGHTA, CDR2 FQGNSA. V lost 3 bases, J lost 2 bases, and 2 bases stayed unmatched. The CDR3 loop spans 16 amino acids. DNA for the CDR3: TGTGCCAGCAGCTTTACTAGCGGGGGTAACACCGGGGAGCTGTTTTTT. Its protein product is CASSFTSGGNTGELFF.

This chain joins TRBV24-1 and TRBJ2-5; D possibly corresponds to TRBD2 (6 bases). From germline, CDR1 is KGHDR and CDR2 SFDVKD. There are 16 residues in the CDR3. V was shortened by 2 bases and J by 2 bases, with 14 bases between the two germline ends. For the CDR3, the DNA is TGTGCCACCAGTGATTACCCCCGTGGAGGGCAAGAGACCCAGTACTTC. Translating gives CATSDYPRGGQETQYF.

This rearrangement joins TRBV7-9 to TRBJ2-1; TRBD1 might be the D (5 bases). The CDR3 loop spans 15 amino acids. The ends were cut back, 2 bases at V and 7 bases at J, with 15 bases in the middle. From germline, CDR1 is SEHNR and CDR2 FQNEAQ (reference sequence). CDR3 DNA: TGTGCCAGCAGCTTAAGGGGTTCGAGAGGTAATGAGCAGTTCTTC. Protein product: CASSLRGSRGNEQFF.

The chain recombines TRBV19 with TRBJ1-2; 7 bases are shared with TRBD1. The CDR3 is 15 residues long. Unmatched junction bases numbered 8, after V lost 2 bases and J lost 5 bases. Germline assignment: CDR1 LNHDA and CDR2 SQIVND (reference sequence). CDR3 in amino acids: CASSITSQGKYGYTF. The CDR3 nucleotides read TGTGCCAGTAGTATAACCTCACAGGGGAAGTATGGCTACACCTTC.

This sequence joins TRBV5-1 and TRBJ1-2; 7 nucleotides line up with TRBD1. Trimming took 0 bases from V and 4 from J; bases not matched to a gene: 6. CDR1 and CDR2 (germline): SGHRS, YFSETQ. The CDR3 runs to 15 residues. The CDR3 nucleotides read TGCGCCAGCAGCTTGGACAGGGGAACCACCTATGGCTACACCTTC. This gives the protein CASSLDRGTTYGYTF.

CDR3 protein: CASSASGRRTDTQYF. DNA of the CDR3: TGTGCCAGCAGCGCCAGCGGGAGACGCACAGATACGCAGTATTTT. The chain links TRBV9 to TRBJ2-3; 8 bases line up with TRBD2. The CDR3 runs to 15 residues. CDR1 SGDLS and CDR2 YYNGEE come from the germline V gene. The junction had 4 bases not matched to a gene; V was cut back by 3 bases and J by 1 base.